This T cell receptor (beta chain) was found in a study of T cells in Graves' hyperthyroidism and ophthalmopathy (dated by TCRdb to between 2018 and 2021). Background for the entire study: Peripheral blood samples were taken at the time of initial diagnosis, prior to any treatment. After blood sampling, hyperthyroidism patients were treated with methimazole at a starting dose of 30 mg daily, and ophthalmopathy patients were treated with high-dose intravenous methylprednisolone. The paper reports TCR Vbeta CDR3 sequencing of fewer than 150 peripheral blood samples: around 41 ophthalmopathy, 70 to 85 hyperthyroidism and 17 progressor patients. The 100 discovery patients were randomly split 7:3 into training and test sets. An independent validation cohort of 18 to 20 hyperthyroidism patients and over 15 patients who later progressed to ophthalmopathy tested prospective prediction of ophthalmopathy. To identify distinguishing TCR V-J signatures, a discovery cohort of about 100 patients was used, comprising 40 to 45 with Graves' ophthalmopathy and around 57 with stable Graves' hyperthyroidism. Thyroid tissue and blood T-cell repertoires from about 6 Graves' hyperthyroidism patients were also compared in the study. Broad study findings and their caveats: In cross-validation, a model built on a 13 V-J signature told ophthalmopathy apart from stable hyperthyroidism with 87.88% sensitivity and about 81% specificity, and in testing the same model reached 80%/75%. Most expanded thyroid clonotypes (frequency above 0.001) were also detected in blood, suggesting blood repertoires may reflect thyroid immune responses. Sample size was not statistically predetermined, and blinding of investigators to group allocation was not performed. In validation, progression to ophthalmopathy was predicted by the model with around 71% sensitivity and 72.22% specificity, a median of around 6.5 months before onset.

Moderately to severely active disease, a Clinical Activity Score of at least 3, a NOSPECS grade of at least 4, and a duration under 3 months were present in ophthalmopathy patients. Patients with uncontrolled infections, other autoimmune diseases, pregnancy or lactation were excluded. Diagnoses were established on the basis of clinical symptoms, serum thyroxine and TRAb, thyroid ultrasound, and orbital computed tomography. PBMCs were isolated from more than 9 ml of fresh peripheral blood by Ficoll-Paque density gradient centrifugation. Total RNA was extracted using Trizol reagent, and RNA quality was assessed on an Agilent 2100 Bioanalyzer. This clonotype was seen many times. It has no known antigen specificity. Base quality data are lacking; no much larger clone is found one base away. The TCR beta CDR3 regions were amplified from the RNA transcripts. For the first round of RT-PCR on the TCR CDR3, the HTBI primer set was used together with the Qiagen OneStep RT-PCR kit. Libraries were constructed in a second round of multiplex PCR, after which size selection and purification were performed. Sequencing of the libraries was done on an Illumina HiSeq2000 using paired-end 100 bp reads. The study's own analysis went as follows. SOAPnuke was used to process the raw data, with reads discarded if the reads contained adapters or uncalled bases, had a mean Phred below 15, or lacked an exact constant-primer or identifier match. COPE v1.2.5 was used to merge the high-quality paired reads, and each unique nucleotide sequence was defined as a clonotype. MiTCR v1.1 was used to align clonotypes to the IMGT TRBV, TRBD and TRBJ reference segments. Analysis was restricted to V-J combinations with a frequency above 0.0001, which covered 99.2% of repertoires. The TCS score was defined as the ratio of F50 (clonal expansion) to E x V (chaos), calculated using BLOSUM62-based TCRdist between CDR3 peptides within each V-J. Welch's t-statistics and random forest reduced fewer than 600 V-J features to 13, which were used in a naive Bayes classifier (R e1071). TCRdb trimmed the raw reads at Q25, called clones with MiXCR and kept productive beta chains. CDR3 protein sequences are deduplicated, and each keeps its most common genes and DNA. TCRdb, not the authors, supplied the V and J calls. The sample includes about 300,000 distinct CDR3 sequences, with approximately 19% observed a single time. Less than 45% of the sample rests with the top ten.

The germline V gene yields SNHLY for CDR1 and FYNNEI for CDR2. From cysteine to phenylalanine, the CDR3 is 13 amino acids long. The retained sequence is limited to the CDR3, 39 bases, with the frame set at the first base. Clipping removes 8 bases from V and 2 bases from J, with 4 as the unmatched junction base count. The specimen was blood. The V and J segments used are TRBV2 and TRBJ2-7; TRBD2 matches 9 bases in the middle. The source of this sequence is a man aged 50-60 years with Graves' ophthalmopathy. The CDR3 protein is CASGLAPTYEQYF. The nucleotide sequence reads TGTGCCAGCGGACTAGCGCCGACCTACGAGCAGTACTTC.